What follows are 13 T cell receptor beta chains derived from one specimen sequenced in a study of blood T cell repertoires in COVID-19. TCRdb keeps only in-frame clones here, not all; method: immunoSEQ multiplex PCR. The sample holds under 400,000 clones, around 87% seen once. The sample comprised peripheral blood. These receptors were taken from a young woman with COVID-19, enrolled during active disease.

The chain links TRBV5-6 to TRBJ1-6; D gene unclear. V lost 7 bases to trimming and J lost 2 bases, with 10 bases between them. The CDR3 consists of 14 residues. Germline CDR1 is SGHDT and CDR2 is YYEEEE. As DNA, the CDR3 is TGTGCCAGCTCTACGATGACCTATAATTCACCCCTCCACTTT. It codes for CASSTMTYNSPLHF.

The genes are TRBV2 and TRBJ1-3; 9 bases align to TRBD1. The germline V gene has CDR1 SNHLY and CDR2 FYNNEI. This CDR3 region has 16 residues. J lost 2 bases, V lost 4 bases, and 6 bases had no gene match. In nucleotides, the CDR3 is TGTGCCAGCAGTGTTCGGACAGGGGCAACTGGAAACACCATATATTTT. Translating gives CASSVRTGATGNTIYF.

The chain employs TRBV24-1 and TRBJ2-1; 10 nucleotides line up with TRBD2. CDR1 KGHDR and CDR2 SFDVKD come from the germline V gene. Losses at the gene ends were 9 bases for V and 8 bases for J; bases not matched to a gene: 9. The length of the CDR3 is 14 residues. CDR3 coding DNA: TGTGCCACCGGAACTAGCGGGATCTATGATGAGCAGTTCTTC. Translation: CATGTSGIYDEQFF.

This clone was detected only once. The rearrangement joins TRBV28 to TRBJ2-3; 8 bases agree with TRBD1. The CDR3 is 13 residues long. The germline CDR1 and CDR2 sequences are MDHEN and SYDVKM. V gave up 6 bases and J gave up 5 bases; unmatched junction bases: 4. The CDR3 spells CASSTGQVDTQYF. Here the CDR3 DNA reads TGTGCCAGCAGCACGGGACAGGTAGATACGCAGTATTTT.

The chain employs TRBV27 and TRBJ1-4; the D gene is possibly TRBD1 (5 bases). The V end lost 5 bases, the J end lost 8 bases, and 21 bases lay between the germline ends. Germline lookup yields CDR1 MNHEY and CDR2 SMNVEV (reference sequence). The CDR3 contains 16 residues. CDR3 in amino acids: CASSPTSAGVGEKLFF. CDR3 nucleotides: TGTGCCAGCAGTCCAACCTCAGCGGGGGTCGGCGAAAAACTGTTTTTT.

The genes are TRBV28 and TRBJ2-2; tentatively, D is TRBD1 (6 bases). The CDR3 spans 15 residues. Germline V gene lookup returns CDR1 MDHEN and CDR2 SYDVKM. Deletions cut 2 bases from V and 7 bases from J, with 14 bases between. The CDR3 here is CASSLLLGRGGELFF. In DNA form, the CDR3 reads TGTGCCAGCAGTTTACTTCTAGGCAGGGGCGGGGAGCTGTTTTTT.

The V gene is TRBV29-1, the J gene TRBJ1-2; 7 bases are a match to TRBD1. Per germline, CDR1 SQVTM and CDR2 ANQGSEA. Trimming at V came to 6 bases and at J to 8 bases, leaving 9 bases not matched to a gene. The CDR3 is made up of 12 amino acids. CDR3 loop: CSVARTGHGYTF. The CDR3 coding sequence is TGCAGCGTGGCAAGGACAGGACACGGCTACACCTTC.

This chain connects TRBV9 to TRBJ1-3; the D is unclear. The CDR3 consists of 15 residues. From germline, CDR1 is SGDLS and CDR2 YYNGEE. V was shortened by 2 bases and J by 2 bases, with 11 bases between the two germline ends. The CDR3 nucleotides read TGTGCCAGCAGCGTCGGGTCCAGCACTGGAAACACCATATATTTT. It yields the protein CASSVGSSTGNTIYF. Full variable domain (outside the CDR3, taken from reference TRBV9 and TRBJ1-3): DSGVTQTPKHLITATGQRVTLRCSPRSGDLSVYWYQQSLDQGLQFLIQYYNGEERAKGNILERFSAQQFPDLHSELNLSSLELGDSALYFCASSVGSSTGNTIYFGEGSWLTVV.

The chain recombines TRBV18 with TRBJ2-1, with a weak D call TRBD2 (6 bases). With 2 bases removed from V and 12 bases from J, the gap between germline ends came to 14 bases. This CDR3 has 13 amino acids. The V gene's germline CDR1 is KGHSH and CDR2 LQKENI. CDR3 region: CASSPTYDSGQFF. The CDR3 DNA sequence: TGTGCCAGCTCACCAACGTATGATAGCGGGCAGTTCTTC.

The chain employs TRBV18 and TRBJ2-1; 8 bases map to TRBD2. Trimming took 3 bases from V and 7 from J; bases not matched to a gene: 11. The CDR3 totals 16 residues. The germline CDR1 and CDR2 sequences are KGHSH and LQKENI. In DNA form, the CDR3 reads TGTGCCAGCTCACCTCCCGGGGGGGGCCTCGGGAATGAGCAGTTCTTC. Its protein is CASSPPGGGLGNEQFF.

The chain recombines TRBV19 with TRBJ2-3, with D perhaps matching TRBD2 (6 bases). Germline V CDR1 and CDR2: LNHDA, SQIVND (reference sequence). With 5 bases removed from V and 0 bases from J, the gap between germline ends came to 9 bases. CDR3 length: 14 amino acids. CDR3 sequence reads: CASSAGLSTDTQYF. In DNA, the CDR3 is TGTGCCAGTAGTGCGGGGTTGAGCACAGATACGCAGTATTTT. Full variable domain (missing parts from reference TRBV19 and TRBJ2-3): DGGITQSPKYLFRKEGQNVTLSCEQNLNHDAMYWYRQDPGQGLRLIYYSQIVNDFQKGDIAEGYSVSREKKESFPLTVTSAQKNPTAFYLCASSAGLSTDTQYFGPGTRLTVL.

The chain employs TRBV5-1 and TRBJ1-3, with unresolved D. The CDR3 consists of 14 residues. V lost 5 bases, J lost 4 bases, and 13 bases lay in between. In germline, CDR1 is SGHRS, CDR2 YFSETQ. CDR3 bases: TGCGCCAGCAGAGGTGCGGGGAGCGGAAACACCATATATTTT. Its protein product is CASRGAGSGNTIYF.

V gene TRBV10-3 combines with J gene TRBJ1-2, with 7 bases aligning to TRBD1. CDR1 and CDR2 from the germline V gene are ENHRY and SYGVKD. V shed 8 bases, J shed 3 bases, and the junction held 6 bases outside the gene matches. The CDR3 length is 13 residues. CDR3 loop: CAISGTDYYGYTF. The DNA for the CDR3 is TGTGCCATCTCCGGGACAGATTACTATGGCTACACCTTC.